This T cell receptor beta chain appears in the sequencing data of a study of blood T cell repertoires in COVID-19. Across the study: Both acute and convalescent COVID-19 samples were obtained from the United States, Italy and Spain.

The CDR3 spans 13 residues. Germline V CDR1 and CDR2: SGHRS, YFSETQ. V gave up 4 bases and J gave up 6 bases, with 13 bases separating them. Generated by immunoSEQ multiplex PCR, the TCRdb table keeps only in-frame clones and is missing some. This sample yields hundreds of thousands of clones, of which 60% to 75% are seen a single time; 3% to 3.5% belongs to the top ten. Sequencing was done on a sample of peripheral blood. The receptor comes from a woman older than 75 with acute or convalescent COVID-19. V gene TRBV5-1 combines with J gene TRBJ1-2; no clear D gene. CDR3 sequence: CASSPRGLHGYTF. As DNA, the CDR3 is TGCGCCAGCAGCCCCCGAGGACTCCATGGCTACACCTTC.